This T cell receptor beta chain was found in a study of shared clonotypes between healthy human individuals. Study-wide results and limits: Non-shared clonotypes were found to have lower generation probabilities than the clonotypes that were shared by all four of the sorted-subset donors.

Profiled with immunoSEQ multiplex PCR; TCRdb holds only in-frame clones, not every one. Counted here are about 2.4 million clones, more than 85% occurring once; the ten biggest clones make up approximately 0.36%. As for this clone: Its antigen remains unknown.

Trimming at V came to 2 bases and at J to 2 bases, leaving 6 bases not matched to a gene. The CDR3 totals 15 residues. Germline V gives CDR1 SGHRS, CDR2 YFSETQ. This clonotype was sampled from a man aged 18 to 35 in good health. Some clones in this sample may be carry-over from other donors' samples. This chain joins TRBV5-1 and TRBJ2-7; 8 bases are shared with TRBD2. Sequencing was carried out using naive CD4+ T cells from PBMCs. Subset reported: CD45RA+ positively selected. The chain's CDR3 is CASSLGGRIPYEQYF. The CDR3 DNA is TGCGCCAGCAGCTTAGGCGGGAGGATACCCTACGAGCAGTACTTC.